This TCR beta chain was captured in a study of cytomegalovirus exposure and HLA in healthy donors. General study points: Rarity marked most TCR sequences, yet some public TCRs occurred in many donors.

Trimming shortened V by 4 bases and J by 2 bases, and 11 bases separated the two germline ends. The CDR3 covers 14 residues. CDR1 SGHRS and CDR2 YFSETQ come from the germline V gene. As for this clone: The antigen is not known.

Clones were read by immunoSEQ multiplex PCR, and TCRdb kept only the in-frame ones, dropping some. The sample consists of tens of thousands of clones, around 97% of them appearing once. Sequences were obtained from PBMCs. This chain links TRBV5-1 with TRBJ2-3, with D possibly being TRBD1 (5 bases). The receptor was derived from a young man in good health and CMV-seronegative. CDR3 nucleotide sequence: TGCGCCAGCAGCCCGGACACTTACACAGATACGCAGTATTTT. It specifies CASSPDTYTDTQYF. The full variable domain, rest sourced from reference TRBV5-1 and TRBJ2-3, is KAGVTQTPRYLIKTRGQQVTLSCSPISGHRSVSWYQQTPGQGLQFLFEYFSETQRNKGNFPGRFSGRQFSNSRSEMNVSTLELGDSALYLCASSPDTYTDTQYFGPGTRLTVL.